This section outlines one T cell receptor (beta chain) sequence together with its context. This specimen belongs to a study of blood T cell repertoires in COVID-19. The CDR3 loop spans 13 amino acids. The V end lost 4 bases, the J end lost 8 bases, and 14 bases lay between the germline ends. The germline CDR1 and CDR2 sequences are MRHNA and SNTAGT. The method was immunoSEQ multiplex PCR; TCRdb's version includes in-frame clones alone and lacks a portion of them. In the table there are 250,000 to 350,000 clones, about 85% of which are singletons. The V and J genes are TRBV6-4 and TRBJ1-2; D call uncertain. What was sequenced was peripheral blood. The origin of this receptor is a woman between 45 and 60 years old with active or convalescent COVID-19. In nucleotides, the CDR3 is TGTGCCAGCAGTGTCGATCGAGGGAGCGGCTACACCTTC. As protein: CASSVDRGSGYTF.